These T cell receptor beta chains were read from a single sample in a study of T cells in tuberculosis. Measured with immunoSEQ multiplex PCR; TCRdb has only the in-frame clones, and not every one. The sample consists of roughly 34,000 clones, less than 97% of them appearing once. Sequencing used PBMCs. The receptors were sampled from a donor aged 5-35 years with latent tuberculosis or without tuberculosis infection. Each CDR3 is given with its conserved first and last residue. A D gene is named only where the DNA matches it firmly. Size is stated for part of the rows, as once, few or many counts, or as a class when the clone is expanded.

clone_size,v_call,d_call,j_call,cdr3_aa,cdr3_nt
NA,TRBV13,NA,TRBJ1-1,CASSSLRGRAFF,TGTGCCAGCAGCTCGCTTCGGGGTAGAGCTTTCTTT
NA,TRBV7-2,NA,TRBJ1-5,CASSLDYQPQHF,TGTGCCAGCAGCTTGGACTATCAGCCCCAGCATTTT
NA,TRBV6-5,TRBD1,TRBJ2-5,CASTGGQTQYF,TGTGCCAGCACAGGGGGACAGACCCAGTACTTC
NA,TRBV7-2,TRBD1,TRBJ2-5,CASSLGGTGATKTQYF,TGTGCCAGCAGCTTAGGTGGGACAGGGGCGACAAAGACCCAGTACTTC
once,TRBV5-1,TRBD2,TRBJ2-1,CASSHGGLAGRIEGTDNEQFF,TGCGCCAGCAGCCACGGGGGACTAGCGGGGAGGATCGAAGGGACCGACAATGAGCAGTTCTTC
NA,TRBV6-4,NA,TRBJ2-3,CASSVTGTRTDTQYF,TGTGCCAGCAGTGTGACAGGAACCCGCACAGATACGCAGTATTTT
NA,TRBV27,TRBD2,TRBJ2-3,CASSLYGRALGTDTQYF,TGTGCCAGCAGTTTATACGGGAGGGCCTTAGGCACAGATACGCAGTATTTT
NA,TRBV30,NA,TRBJ1-1,CAAHRLNTEAFF,TGTGCAGCCCACAGGTTGAACACTGAAGCTTTCTTT
NA,TRBV4-1,NA,TRBJ2-1,CASSQGAGWNEQFF,TGCGCCAGCAGCCAAGGGGCGGGATGGAATGAGCAGTTCTTC
NA,TRBV30,TRBD2,TRBJ2-5,CAWRIAGGKETQYF,TGTGCCTGGAGAATAGCGGGAGGGAAAGAGACCCAGTACTTC
NA,TRBV6-5,TRBD1,TRBJ2-7,CASKEGQRYEQYF,TGTGCCAGCAAAGAGGGACAGCGCTACGAGCAGTACTTC
NA,TRBV28,TRBD1,TRBJ2-2,CASSGTGNTGELFF,TGTGCCAGCAGTGGGACAGGGAACACCGGGGAGCTGTTTTTT
NA,TRBV18,NA,TRBJ2-5,CASSPLMGAQETQYF,TGTGCCAGCTCACCACTTATGGGGGCCCAAGAGACCCAGTACTTC
NA,TRBV11-1,NA,TRBJ1-1,CASSLARGTEAFF,TGTGCCAGCAGCTTAGCGCGGGGTACTGAAGCTTTCTTT
NA,TRBV11-2,NA,TRBJ2-3,CASSLMSSDDTQYF,TGTGCCAGCAGCTTAATGTCTAGCGACGATACGCAGTATTTT
NA,TRBV7-3,TRBD1,TRBJ2-2,CASSSQGGNTGELFF,TGTGCCAGCAGCTCACAGGGGGGGAACACCGGGGAGCTGTTTTTT
NA,TRBV9,NA,TRBJ2-3,CASSVDYGGTDTQYF,TGTGCCAGCAGCGTAGACTACGGGGGAACAGATACGCAGTATTTT
NA,TRBV6-5,TRBD1,TRBJ2-7,CASRRDSSYEQYF,TGTGCCAGCAGGAGGGACAGCTCCTACGAGCAGTACTTC
once,TRBV11-2,NA,TRBJ2-5,CASSLEAGSQETQYF,TGTGCCAGCAGCTTAGAGGCGGGATCTCAAGAGACCCAGTACTTC
few,TRBV6-5,NA,TRBJ1-1,CATQLIGDTEAFF,TGTGCCACCCAGTTGATAGGGGACACTGAAGCTTTCTTT
NA,TRBV6-1,TRBD1,TRBJ1-1,CASSDGQGEAFF,TGTGCCAGCAGTGATGGACAGGGTGAAGCTTTCTTT
NA,TRBV5-1,NA,TRBJ1-4,CASRGGPNEKLFF,TGCGCCAGCAGAGGAGGGCCAAATGAAAAACTGTTTTTT
NA,TRBV18,TRBD2,TRBJ2-2,CASSPGREYGELFF,TGTGCCAGCTCACCAGGGCGGGAGTACGGGGAGCTGTTTTTT
NA,TRBV15,TRBD1,TRBJ2-7,CATSRFRPGQGYEQYF,TGTGCCACCAGCAGATTTCGCCCGGGACAGGGGTACGAGCAGTACTTC
NA,TRBV7-6,TRBD2,TRBJ2-1,CASSAYGLADYNEQFF,TGTGCCAGCAGCGCCTACGGGCTAGCGGATTACAATGAGCAGTTCTTC
NA,TRBV29-1,NA,TRBJ1-1,CSVEAPLGGGTEAFF,TGCAGCGTTGAGGCACCCTTGGGAGGGGGTACTGAAGCTTTCTTT
NA,TRBV5-6,NA,TRBJ1-1,CASSFFLNTEAFF,TGTGCCAGCAGCTTTTTCTTAAACACTGAAGCTTTCTTT
NA,TRBV5-1,TRBD1,TRBJ2-2,CASSPDGQGPTGELFF,TGCGCCAGCAGCCCGGACGGACAGGGTCCCACCGGGGAGCTGTTTTTT
NA,TRBV27,NA,TRBJ1-5,CASSPTQRSNQPQHF,TGTGCCAGCAGTCCTACTCAACGTAGCAATCAGCCCCAGCATTTT
NA,TRBV28,NA,TRBJ2-3,CASSLQGYSTDTQYF,TGTGCCAGCAGCCTACAGGGATATAGCACAGATACGCAGTATTTT
NA,TRBV30,TRBD2,TRBJ2-3,CAWKLAGITDTQYF,TGTGCCTGGAAACTAGCGGGGATCACAGATACGCAGTATTTT
NA,TRBV5-1,NA,TRBJ2-5,CASSLGRSGTQYF,TGCGCCAGCAGCTTGGGTAGATCGGGGACCCAGTACTTC
NA,TRBV4-3,TRBD2,TRBJ2-1,CASSQRVTSSDEQFF,TGCGCCAGCAGCCAAAGGGTGACTAGCAGCGATGAGCAGTTCTTC
NA,TRBV5-8,NA,TRBJ1-5,CASSLGGAGGQPQHF,TGTGCCAGCAGCTTGGGGGGCGCGGGGGGACAGCCCCAGCATTTT